The 32 T cell receptor beta chains below were found in one sample sequenced in a study of blood T cell repertoires in COVID-19. Clones were read by immunoSEQ multiplex PCR, and TCRdb kept only the in-frame ones, dropping some. Altogether 200,000 to 250,000 clones are present, approximately 86% being singletons, with the ten largest covering more than 1.4%. Sequenced: peripheral blood. These receptor sequences come from a man aged 18-30 years with active or convalescent COVID-19.

The chain links TRBV29-1 to TRBJ1-5; possibly TRBD1 for D (6 bases). Germline CDR1 and CDR2: SQVTM and ANQGSEA. The CDR3 has 13 amino acids. Trimming removed 5 bases from V and 2 bases from J, with 10 bases in between. The CDR3 DNA is TGCAGCGTTAACCCAGGGGGCAATCAGCCCCAGCATTTT. This translates into CSVNPGGNQPQHF.

J is TRBJ2-1 and V is TRBV6-2 or TRBV6-3; tentative D call: TRBD2 (6 bases). Trimming shortened V by 2 bases and J by 7 bases, and 24 bases separated the two germline ends. The length of the CDR3 is 18 residues. The germline CDR1 and CDR2 sequences are MNHEY and SVGEGT. CDR3 nucleotide sequence: TGTGCCAGCAGTTACCGGTCGTCGGGGGTAGCGCTTAAAAATGAGCAGTTCTTC. Amino acids: CASSYRSSGVALKNEQFF.

This clone was counted between two and nine times. The chain joins TRBV7-9 to TRBJ1-2, with a weak D call TRBD1 (5 bases). There are 12 residues in the CDR3. CDR1 SEHNR and CDR2 FQNEAQ come from the germline V gene (reference sequence). Trimming cost V 5 bases and J 10 bases, with 14 bases left between them. The CDR3 nucleotides read TGTGCCAGCAGCCTTGCCAGGGCTCTCTACACCTTC. It is translated as CASSLARALYTF.

V gene TRBV19 combines with J gene TRBJ2-2, with 15 bases aligning to TRBD2. CDR3 length: 17 amino acids. Germline V lookup: CDR1 LNHDA, CDR2 SQIVND (reference sequence). V lost 5 bases to trimming and J lost 7 bases; unmatched junction nucleotides: 8. Here the CDR3 DNA reads TGTGCCAGTAGTCGGTCCGGGACTAGCGGGAGGAGCGGGGAGCTGTTTTTT. It specifies CASSRSGTSGRSGELFF.

The rearrangement links TRBV7-2 to TRBJ2-7; TRBD1 might be the D (6 bases). The CDR3 has 16 amino acids. The V gene lost 5 bases and the J gene lost 4 bases, with 21 bases spanning the gap. Germline lookup yields CDR1 SGHTA and CDR2 FQGNSA. The CDR3 spells CASSRRPGAGKYEQYF. CDR3 coding DNA: TGTGCCAGCAGCCGTAGGCCAGGGGCAGGGAAGTACGAGCAGTACTTC.

This clone has just a few counts. This chain links TRBV2 with TRBJ2-3; 7 nucleotides align to TRBD2. The J segment lost 4 bases and the V segment lost 1 base, leaving 5 bases of the junction unmatched. CDR3 length equals 15 residues. From germline, CDR1 is SNHLY and CDR2 FYNNEI. The CDR3 bases are TGTGCCAGCAGTGAAGGCGGGAGATTCGCAGATACGCAGTATTTT. Amino acids: CASSEGGRFADTQYF.

V is TRBV3-1 (or the pseudogene TRBV3-2) and J is TRBJ2-3; 12 bases line up with TRBD2. There are 15 residues in the CDR3. J was trimmed by 5 bases and V by 4 bases; bases with no gene match: 4. The germline V gene encodes CDR1 LGHDT and CDR2 YNNKEL (reference sequence). The DNA of the CDR3 is TGTGCCAGCAGCCGAGGGGGACTAGCGGGAGATACGCAGTATTTT. Translated, it gives CASSRGGLAGDTQYF.

The genes are TRBV27 and TRBJ2-7; TRBD1 matches at 9 bases. Germline values: CDR1 MNHEY, CDR2 SMNVEV (reference sequence). CDR3 length: 14 amino acids. The junction had 6 bases not matched to a gene; V was cut back by 8 bases and J by 1 base. The CDR3 nucleotides are TGTGCCAGCGTGCAGACAGGGGGGTCCTACGAGCAGTACTTC. Translation: CASVQTGGSYEQYF.

This rearrangement joins TRBV27 to TRBJ1-1; D is perhaps TRBD1 (6 bases). Per germline, CDR1 MNHEY and CDR2 SMNVEV (reference sequence). V gave up 5 bases and J gave up 3 bases, with 13 bases separating them. This CDR3 is built from 14 residues. The CDR3 region is CASSPRTEHTEAFF. In DNA, the CDR3 is TGTGCCAGCAGTCCAAGGACAGAACACACTGAAGCTTTCTTT.

The genes are TRBV6-2 or TRBV6-3 and TRBJ2-7; D gene uncertain. This CDR3 contains 12 residues. V was trimmed by 6 bases and J by 3 bases, leaving 9 bases between them. The germline V gene has CDR1 MNHEY and CDR2 SVGEGT. DNA of the CDR3: TGTGCCAGCAGCGTTCCTTACTACGAGCAGTACTTC. Its protein product is CASSVPYYEQYF.

The V and J genes are TRBV5-1 and TRBJ1-1; 9 bases agree with TRBD1. In germline, CDR1 is SGHRS, CDR2 YFSETQ. The CDR3 sequence is 17 residues long. J was trimmed by 1 base and V by 0 bases; bases with no gene match: 7. The DNA of the CDR3 is TGCGCCAGCAGCTTGGACAGGGGGCGACTTGAGAACACTGAAGCTTTCTTT. Its protein product is CASSLDRGRLENTEAFF.

V is TRBV27 and J is TRBJ1-1; D ambiguous. Per the germline V gene, CDR1 is MNHEY and CDR2 is SMNVEV (reference sequence). V lost 0 bases and J 6 bases, leaving 8 bases between the germline ends. This CDR3 has 13 residues. CDR3 region: CASSLSRVSEAFF. As DNA, the CDR3 is TGTGCCAGCAGTTTATCGCGGGTTTCTGAAGCTTTCTTT.

J is TRBJ1-2 and V is TRBV6-5, with TRBD1 identical over 10 bases. This CDR3 is built from 16 residues. Unmatched junction bases numbered 9, after V lost 0 bases and J lost 8 bases. Germline V CDR1 and CDR2: MNHEY, SVGAGI. Here the CDR3 DNA reads TGTGCCAGCAGTTACTCGAAGGGGACAGGGGCGGGAGGCTACACCTTC. Translation: CASSYSKGTGAGGYTF.

V gene TRBV3-1 (or the pseudogene TRBV3-2) combines with J gene TRBJ1-1; 10 nucleotides line up with TRBD1. J was trimmed by 6 bases and V by 3 bases; bases with no gene match: 7. The germline V gene has CDR1 LGHDT and CDR2 YNNKEL (reference sequence). The CDR3 consists of 15 residues. Here the CDR3 reads CASSQAGQGISEAFF. The CDR3 nucleotides are TGTGCCAGCAGCCAGGCGGGACAGGGGATCTCTGAAGCTTTCTTT.

This sequence joins TRBV29-1 and TRBJ2-5; 9 positions match TRBD1. There are 14 residues in the CDR3. Trimming at V came to 7 bases and at J to 5 bases, leaving 11 bases not matched to a gene. Germline V gene lookup returns CDR1 SQVTM and CDR2 ANQGSEA. The CDR3 spells CSAGGTGYFETQYF. The CDR3 region has the DNA TGCAGCGCTGGGGGGACAGGGTATTTCGAGACCCAGTACTTC. Filled out from reference TRBV29-1 and TRBJ2-5, the complete variable domain reads SAVISQKPSRDICQRGTSLTIQCQVDSQVTMMFWYRQQPGQSLTLIATANQGSEATYESGFVIDKFPISRPNLTFSTLTVSNMSPEDSSIYLCSAGGTGYFETQYFGPGTRLLVL.

This chain links TRBV11-3 with TRBJ2-5; perhaps TRBD2 as D (6 bases). The length of the CDR3 is 12 residues. Trimming pared 7 bases from V and 4 bases from J, leaving 10 bases between. Looked up from germline, CDR1 is SGHNT and CDR2 is YENEEA. The CDR3 region is CASKKGGETQYF. The CDR3 DNA is TGTGCCAGCAAGAAGGGAGGAGAGACCCAGTACTTC. Full variable domain (rest looked up from reference TRBV11-3 and TRBJ2-5): EAGVVQSPRYKIIEKKQPVAFWCNPISGHNTLYWYLQNLGQGPELLIRYENEEAVDDSQLPKDRFSAERLKGVDSTLKIQPAELGDSAVYLCASKKGGETQYFGPGTRLLVL.

This chain joins TRBV9 and TRBJ1-2; D gene ambiguous. This CDR3 has 15 amino acids. Germline V gene data show CDR1 as SGDLS and CDR2 as YYNGEE. The V gene lost 3 bases and the J gene lost 5 bases, with 17 bases spanning the gap. The chain's CDR3 is CASSDPTWGVYGYTF. For the CDR3, the DNA is TGTGCCAGCAGCGATCCCACCTGGGGAGTTTATGGCTACACCTTC.

Notes on this clone: Its ends do not fully match the called genes, so a read error is possible. The J gene is TRBJ2-7, the V gene TRBV28; 8 positions match TRBD1. CDR3 length: 14 residues. From germline, CDR1 is MDHEN and CDR2 SYDVKM. CDR3 residues: CASSFYRGSQQIHF. The DNA of the CDR3 is TGTGCCAGCAGTTTTTACAGGGGGTCTCAGCAGATACACTTC.

This clone appeared a few times. The chain is built from TRBV6-1 and TRBJ2-5, with 8 positions matching TRBD2. Per the germline V gene, CDR1 is MNHNS and CDR2 is SASEGT. This CDR3 spans 15 amino acids. J gave up 9 bases and V 2 bases, and 11 bases lay outside the gene matches. CDR3 bases: TGTGCCAGCAGTGAAATCACGGGAGGGTCAGGGTCCCAGTACTTC. It is translated as CASSEITGGSGSQYF.

This clone was detected once. The genes are TRBV5-6 and TRBJ2-1, with 10 positions matching TRBD2. From germline, CDR1 is SGHDT and CDR2 YYEEEE. This CDR3 is built from 15 residues. The V and J ends lost 0 bases and 4 bases, in that order; junction bases with no gene match: 1. CDR3 nucleotides: TGTGCCAGCAGCTTGGTACTAGCGGGATACAATGAGCAGTTCTTC. It specifies CASSLVLAGYNEQFF.

The chain employs TRBV7-9 and TRBJ2-5; 7 bases map to TRBD2. V gave up 1 base and J gave up 6 bases; unmatched junction bases: 5. Germline V gene data show CDR1 as SEHNR and CDR2 as FQNEAQ (reference sequence). The CDR3 is 14 amino acids. In DNA, the CDR3 is TGTGCCAGCAGCTTAGTCGTCGGGAGGCAGACCCAGTACTTC. Translating it yields CASSLVVGRQTQYF.

CDR3 in DNA: TGTGCCAGCAGCCGACAGTTCTACGAGCAGTACTTC. This gives the protein CASSRQFYEQYF. The chain joins TRBV11-2 to TRBJ2-7; D might be TRBD1 (5 bases). Germline assignment: CDR1 SGHAT and CDR2 FQNNGV. This CDR3 spans 12 amino acids. With 5 bases removed from V and 3 bases from J, the gap between germline ends came to 8 bases.

The chain carries TRBV18 and TRBJ2-5, with D maybe TRBD2 (5 bases). Germline CDR1 reads KGHSH; CDR2 reads LQKENI. CDR3 length equals 16 residues. V dropped 1 base and J dropped 4 bases, with 16 bases sitting between them. CDR3 sequence: CASSPLRMAGGETQYF. The CDR3 DNA follows: TGTGCCAGCTCACCACTGAGGATGGCGGGCGGAGAGACCCAGTACTTC.

This clone was observed once. The V and J genes are TRBV1 and TRBJ2-3; the table gives TRBD2 as D, unverified against the DNA. TRBV1 is flagged as a pseudogene. The CDR3 is 16 amino acids. The CDR3 DNA reads as TGCACCAGCAGCCAAGAGGCGGAGAAAAGCACAGATACGCAGTATTTT. Translating gives CTSSQEAEKSTDTQYF.

This chain's CDR3 is CASSLRDTQYF. The CDR3 coding sequence is TGTGCCAGCAGTTTACGGGATACGCAGTATTTT. The rearrangement joins TRBV27 to TRBJ2-3; no firm D call. The CDR3 is 11 residues long. V gave up 2 bases and J gave up 6 bases, with 3 bases separating them. Germline CDR1 and CDR2: MNHEY and SMNVEV (reference sequence).

The J gene is TRBJ1-2, the V gene TRBV9; 9 positions match TRBD1. There are 15 residues in the CDR3. Germline V CDR1 and CDR2: SGDLS, YYNGEE. The trim removed 4 bases at V and 0 bases at J, leaving 4 bases unmatched. CDR3 amino acids: CASSNRGLTNYGYTF. The CDR3 nucleotides are TGTGCCAGCAGCAACAGGGGGCTAACTAACTATGGCTACACCTTC.

Only one count was recorded for this clone. The CDR3 nucleotides are TGTGCCAGCAGTTACTCGGGACTAGCGGCCCACAATGAGCAGTTCTTC. Protein: CASSYSGLAAHNEQFF. This chain links TRBV6-5 with TRBJ2-1; 11 nucleotides agree with TRBD2. CDR1 and CDR2 (germline): MNHEY, SVGAGI. V was pared by 0 bases and J by 5 bases, with 3 bases of the junction left unmatched. The CDR3 has 16 amino acids.

The chain links TRBV21-1 to TRBJ1-6. TRBV21-1 represents a pseudogene. CDR3 length: 14 residues. DNA of the CDR3: TGTGCCAGGCCTCGGGGGGGGCTGAATTCACCCCTCCACTTT. Translating it yields CARPRGGLNSPLHF.

The rearrangement uses TRBV10-3 and TRBJ2-2, with D maybe TRBD2 (5 bases). Germline V gene lookup returns CDR1 ENHRY and CDR2 SYGVKD. The V gene lost 0 bases and the J gene lost 5 bases, with 10 bases spanning the gap. The CDR3 is made up of 15 amino acids. Written as DNA, the CDR3 is TGTGCCATCAGTGAGTCGACCCTAGCTACCGGGGAGCTGTTTTTT. Protein product: CAISESTLATGELFF.

The chain has TRBV6-5 and TRBJ1-1, with D unclear. This CDR3 has 12 residues. V lost 6 bases to trimming and J lost 8 bases, with 13 bases between them. The germline CDR1 and CDR2 sequences are MNHEY and SVGAGI. Here the CDR3 reads CASRGGPGEAFF. Written as DNA, the CDR3 is TGTGCCAGCAGGGGAGGACCCGGGGAAGCTTTCTTT.

The chain couples TRBV19 to TRBJ2-7; 9 positions agree with TRBD2. The CDR3 runs to 16 residues. Trimming took 5 bases from V and 2 from J; bases not matched to a gene: 10. Germline V gives CDR1 LNHDA, CDR2 SQIVND (reference sequence). The CDR3 is CASSPHSGSTTYEQYF. The CDR3 DNA reads as TGTGCCAGTAGTCCCCATAGCGGGAGTACGACCTACGAGCAGTACTTC.

The chain uses TRBV5-1 and TRBJ1-2; D possibly corresponds to TRBD1 (5 bases). The CDR3 runs 16 residues. The V end was cut by 0 bases, the J end by 0 bases, with 12 bases between. In germline, CDR1 is SGHRS, CDR2 YFSETQ. The CDR3 nucleotides read TGCGCCAGCAGCTTGGCCCCAGGGCTAGCTAACTATGGCTACACCTTC. It codes for CASSLAPGLANYGYTF.